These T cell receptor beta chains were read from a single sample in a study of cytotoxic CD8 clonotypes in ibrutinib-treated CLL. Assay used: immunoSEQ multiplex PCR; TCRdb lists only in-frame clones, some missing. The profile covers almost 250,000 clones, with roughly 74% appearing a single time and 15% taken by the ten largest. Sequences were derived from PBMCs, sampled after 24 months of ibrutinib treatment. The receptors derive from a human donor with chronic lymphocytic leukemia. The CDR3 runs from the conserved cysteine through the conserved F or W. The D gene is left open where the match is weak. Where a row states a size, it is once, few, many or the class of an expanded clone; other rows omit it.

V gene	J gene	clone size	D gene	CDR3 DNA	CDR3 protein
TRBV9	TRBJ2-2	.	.	TGTGCCACCGGCCGGGGTCCCACCGGGGAGCTGTTTTTT	CATGRGPTGELFF
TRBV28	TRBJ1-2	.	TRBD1	TGTGCCAGCAGTTTTCCAAGGACAGGATCGGCCCCCAATCGGGGATCGTATATTGGCTACACCTTC	CASSFPRTGSAPNRGSYIGYTF
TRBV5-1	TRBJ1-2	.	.	TGCGCCAGCAGCGGCGAGGAGGGGTTTTTTGGCTACACCTTC	CASSGEEGFFGYTF
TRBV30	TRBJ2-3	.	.	TGTGCCTCCACGCGTCGGAGACCATCCACAGATACGCAGTATTTT	CASTRRRPSTDTQYF
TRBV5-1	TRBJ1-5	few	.	TGCGCCAGCAGAGCAGGGGTTAGCAATCAGCCCCAGCATTTT	CASRAGVSNQPQHF
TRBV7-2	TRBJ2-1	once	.	TGTGCCAGCAGCCAAAGCCGTAGCTATGAGCAGTTCTTC	CASSQSRSYEQFF
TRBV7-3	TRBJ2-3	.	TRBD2	TGTGCCAGCAGCCACCCGACTAGCGACACAGATACGCAGTATTTT	CASSHPTSDTDTQYF
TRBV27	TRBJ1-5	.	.	TGTGCCAGCAGACCTGGACGGGTTAATAGCAATCAGCCCCAGCATTTT	CASRPGRVNSNQPQHF
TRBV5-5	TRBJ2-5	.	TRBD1	TGTGCCAGCAGCCAGGACAGGAACCAAGAGACCCAGTACTTC	CASSQDRNQETQYF
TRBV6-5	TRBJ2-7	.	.	TGTGCCAGCAGTAACTCGGGACGCTCCTACGAGCAGTACTTC	CASSNSGRSYEQYF
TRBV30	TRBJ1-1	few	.	TGTGCCTGGAGTCCGGGGAACACTGAAGCTTTCTTT	CAWSPGNTEAFF
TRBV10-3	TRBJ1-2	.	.	TGTGCCATCAGCGCGGACCTCGTTGGTGGCTACACCTTC	CAISADLVGGYTF
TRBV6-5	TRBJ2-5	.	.	TGTGCCAGCAGTCCCGACAGCCAGGGAGAGACCCAGTACTTC	CASSPDSQGETQYF
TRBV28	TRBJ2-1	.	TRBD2	TGTGCCAGTCGGGCTAGCGGGATCGATGAGCAGTTCTTC	CASRASGIDEQFF
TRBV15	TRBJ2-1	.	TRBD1	TGTGCCACCAGCAGAGACCTAGGACAGGGTTGGAATGAGCAGTTCTTC	CATSRDLGQGWNEQFF
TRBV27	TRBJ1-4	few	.	TGTGCCAGCAGTTTATCGAGAATGGGTCGGAGGGTTGGCGAAAAACTGTTTTTT	CASSLSRMGRRVGEKLFF
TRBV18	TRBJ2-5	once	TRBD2	TGTGCCAGCTCGTGGGGACTACAAGAGACCCAGTACTTC	CASSWGLQETQYF
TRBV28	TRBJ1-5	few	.	TGTGCCAGCAGTTCCCCACAGGGTTTCAATCAGCCCCAGCATTTT	CASSSPQGFNQPQHF
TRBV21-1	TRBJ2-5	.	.	TGTGCCAGCAGCAAACGACCAGGGGGCCGCGGGAGGCGTGTGAAAGAAGAGACCCAGTACTTC	CASSKRPGGRGRRVKEETQYF
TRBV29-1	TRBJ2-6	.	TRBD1	TGCAGCGTTGGTGGACAGGTCTCTGGGGCCAACGTCCTGACTTTC	CSVGGQVSGANVLTF
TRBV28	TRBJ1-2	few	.	TGTGCCAGCACCTCAGTCATGGATGGCTACACCTTC	CASTSVMDGYTF
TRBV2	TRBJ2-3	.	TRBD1	TGTGCCAGCAGGACCCCAGGACAGGGGACTACAGATACGCAGTATTTT	CASRTPGQGTTDTQYF
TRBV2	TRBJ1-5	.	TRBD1	TGTGCCAGTCAGGGACAGTTATTGAGCAATCAGCCCCAGCATTTT	CASQGQLLSNQPQHF
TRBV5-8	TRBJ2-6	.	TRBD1	TGTGCCAGCAGCTTGGAGGGACAGGGGGCTGGGGCCAACGTCCTGACTTTC	CASSLEGQGAGANVLTF
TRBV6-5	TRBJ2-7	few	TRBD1	TGTGCCAGCAGTCCCGGGACAGGGGGACCCTACGAGCAGTACTTC	CASSPGTGGPYEQYF
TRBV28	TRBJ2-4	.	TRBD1	TGTGCCAGCAGTTTGGCACCCGCGGACAGGGATAATAACATTCAGTACTTC	CASSLAPADRDNNIQYF
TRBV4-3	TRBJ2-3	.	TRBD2	TGCGCCAGCAGCCAGAGGACTAGCGGGAGGGCCGAAGATACGCAGTATTTT	CASSQRTSGRAEDTQYF
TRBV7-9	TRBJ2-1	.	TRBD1	TGTGCCAGCATCTTATACCGGGACAGGGGCCTACCTGAGCAGTTCTTC	CASILYRDRGLPEQFF
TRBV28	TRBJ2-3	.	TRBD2	TGTGCCAGCAGTGGACTAGCGGGGGCTACGCAGTATTTT	CASSGLAGATQYF
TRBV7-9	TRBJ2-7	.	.	TGTGCCAGCAGCCCCGGCAGCGGTCCTTCCTACGAGCAGTACTTC	CASSPGSGPSYEQYF
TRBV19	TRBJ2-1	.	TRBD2	TGTGCCAGTAGTATAACGTTAGCGGGAGATTTCCACAATGAGCAGTTCTTC	CASSITLAGDFHNEQFF
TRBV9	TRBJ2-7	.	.	TGTGCCAGCAGCTATAACACAGGGAGCGGCGAGCAGTACTTC	CASSYNTGSGEQYF
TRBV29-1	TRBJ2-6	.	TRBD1	TGCAGCACTACAGGGGCTGGGGCCAACGTCCTGACTTTC	CSTTGAGANVLTF